Listed here is a single TCR beta chain. The germline gives CDR1 LGHNA, CDR2 YSLEER. The length of the CDR3 is 15 residues. V dropped 4 bases and J dropped 6; count of bases not matched to a gene: 7. The sample comes from a study of T cell changes during pregnancy in multiple sclerosis. Here immunoSEQ multiplex PCR was the method, and the copy in TCRdb shows in-frame clones only, minus some. In the table there are 40,000 to 50,000 clones, approximately 90% of which are singletons. The chain combines TRBV4-3 with TRBJ2-1, with TRBD1 matching over 9 bases. Sequenced here: CD8+ T cells from peripheral blood mononuclear cells, sampled in the third trimester of pregnancy. The TCR was taken from a female donor with multiple sclerosis, enrolled in a pregnancy study. CDR3 protein: CASSLGQGSGNEQFF. The CDR3 DNA is TGCGCCAGCAGCCTTGGACAGGGGTCGGGCAATGAGCAGTTCTTC.